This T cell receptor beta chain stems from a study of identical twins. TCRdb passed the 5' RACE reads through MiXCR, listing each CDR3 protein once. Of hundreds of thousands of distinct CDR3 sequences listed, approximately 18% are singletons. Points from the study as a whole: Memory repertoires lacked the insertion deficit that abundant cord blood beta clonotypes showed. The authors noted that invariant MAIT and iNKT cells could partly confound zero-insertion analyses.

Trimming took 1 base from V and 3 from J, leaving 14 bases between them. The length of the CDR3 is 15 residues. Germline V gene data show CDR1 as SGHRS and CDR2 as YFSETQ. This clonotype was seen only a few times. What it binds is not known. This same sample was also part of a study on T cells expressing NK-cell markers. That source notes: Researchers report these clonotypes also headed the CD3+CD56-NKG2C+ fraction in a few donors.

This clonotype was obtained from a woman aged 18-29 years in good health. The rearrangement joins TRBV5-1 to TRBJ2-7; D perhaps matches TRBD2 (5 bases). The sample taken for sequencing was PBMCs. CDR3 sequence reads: CASSLSTGGVYEQYF. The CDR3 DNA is TGCGCCAGCAGCTTGTCGACCGGAGGCGTCTACGAGCAGTACTTC.